This TCR beta chain was profiled in a study of human T cells and chemical hapten exposure. This clonotype came up a few times. The target antigen is unknown. Study results and limitations: Patch test score was positively correlated with the counts of PT1 expanded TCRs.

Time point defined: pre-sensitization, week 0. The treatment was: therapeutic diphenylcyclopropenone sensitization with weekly scalp DPC. TCRdb re-derived calls from the RACE reads in MiXCR, one entry per CDR3 protein. The sample includes 50,000 to 65,000 distinct CDR3 sequences, roughly 10% seen only once; the top ten take roughly 4.3%. The CDR3 spans 16 residues. V was clipped by 4 bases and J by 5 bases; unmatched bases: 13. Germline V gene data show CDR1 as SGHAT and CDR2 as FQNNGV. This rearrangement joins TRBV11-2 to TRBJ1-1; 7 bases are shared with TRBD1. The sequencing used whole blood, collected in connection with sensitization to the hapten diphenylcyclopropenone (DPC). This receptor was identified in a woman between 40 and 50 years old with alopecia areata. Some clones in this sample may be carry-over from other donors' samples. DNA of the CDR3: TGTGCCAGCAGCTCCCAGACCCAGACAGGGAAGACTGAAGCTTTCTTT. Its protein product is CASSSQTQTGKTEAFF.